A single sample gave rise to the 21 T cell receptor beta chains below, sequenced in a study of cytomegalovirus exposure and HLA in healthy donors (dated by TCRdb to between 2016 and 2019). The library was made by the immunoSEQ multiplex PCR assay. For the multiplex PCR, a mixture combining 60 forward primers for TCR Vbeta segments and 13 reverse primers for TCR Jbeta segments was used. In its TCRdb copy, this immuneACCESS table keeps in-frame sequences only and misses some clones. Where compared with another copy, unresolved V genes explain less than half of these, and the others have no known cause. The sample yields around 230,000 clones; 70% to 90% were counted once. The top ten clonotypes cover about 0.25% of the sample. Sequencing was done on a sample of PBMCs. The receptors were sampled from a girl aged 2-10 years in good health and CMV-seronegative.

The chain is built from TRBV21-1 and TRBJ1-2; the D call in the table, TRBD1, was not verified against the DNA. TRBV21-1 constitutes a pseudogene. The CDR3 runs 17 residues. Here the CDR3 reads CASSKEDPPGHNYGYTF. The CDR3 coding sequence is TGTGCCAGCAGCAAAGAAGACCCCCCGGGACACAACTATGGCTACACCTTC.

This clone has more than one count but fewer than ten. The chain combines TRBV11-2 with TRBJ1-5; TRBD1 matches 7 bases. Germline-derived CDR1 and CDR2 are SGHAT and FQNNGV. Losses at the gene ends were 2 bases for V and 6 bases for J; bases not matched to a gene: 10. CDR3 length: 16 amino acids. Here the CDR3 DNA reads TGTGCCAGCAGCTTATGGGATACAGGGGTGGGTCAGCCCCAGCATTTT. It specifies CASSLWDTGVGQPQHF.

The chain recombines TRBV18 with TRBJ2-3; no clear D. CDR1 and CDR2 from the germline V gene are KGHSH and LQKENI. The CDR3 loop spans 14 amino acids. The V and J ends lost 2 bases and 2 bases respectively, with 8 bases between them. The CDR3 nucleotides read TGTGCCAGCTCACCAGGGCCCTCCACAGATACGCAGTATTTT. As protein: CASSPGPSTDTQYF.

CDR3 nucleotide sequence: TGTGCCAGCAGCTTCCGGACTAGCGGGGTACAGGGGCAGTTCTTC. Amino acids: CASSFRTSGVQGQFF. The chain links TRBV11-2 to TRBJ2-1; 12 nucleotides line up with TRBD2. The CDR3 loop spans 15 amino acids. Trimming at V came to 3 bases and at J to 12 bases, leaving 9 bases not matched to a gene. The V gene's germline CDR1 is SGHAT and CDR2 FQNNGV.

The J gene is TRBJ2-1, the V gene TRBV6-5; 13 positions agree with TRBD2. After removal of 2 bases from V and 10 bases from J, the junction contained 5 bases not matched to a gene. The CDR3 has 15 amino acids. The germline V gene has CDR1 MNHEY and CDR2 SVGAGI. This CDR3 is CASSYALAGGREQFF. The CDR3 region has the DNA TGTGCCAGCAGTTACGCACTAGCGGGGGGGCGAGAGCAGTTCTTC.

The gene calls are TRBV7-9 and TRBJ2-1, with TRBD2 matching over 7 bases. CDR1 and CDR2 from the germline V gene are SEHNR and FQNEAQ (reference sequence). This CDR3 is built from 16 residues. V lost 5 bases, J lost 5 bases, and 12 bases stayed unmatched. CDR3 sequence reads: CASSHPGRGDHNEQFF. CDR3 DNA: TGTGCCAGCAGCCATCCTGGTCGGGGGGACCACAATGAGCAGTTCTTC.

The CDR3 reads CASSVGRGGLGEQYF. The CDR3 DNA reads TGTGCCAGCAGCGTAGGGCGGGGGGGGTTAGGCGAGCAGTACTTC. V usage is TRBV9 and J usage is TRBJ2-7, with TRBD2 matching over 9 bases. The V segment lost 0 bases and the J segment 6 bases; nucleotides outside the gene matches: 7. Germline V gives CDR1 SGDLS, CDR2 YYNGEE. CDR3 size: 15 residues.

The chain recombines TRBV6-5 with TRBJ2-1; 7 bases are a match to TRBD1. J lost 2 bases, V lost 4 bases, and 5 bases had no gene match. Germline assignment: CDR1 MNHEY and CDR2 SVGAGI. This CDR3 comprises 15 residues. The CDR3 region is CASSSPQGAYNEQFF. The CDR3 bases are TGTGCCAGCAGTTCACCTCAGGGGGCCTACAATGAGCAGTTCTTC.

The V gene is TRBV5-6, the J gene TRBJ1-6; 8 bases line up with TRBD1. The germline CDR1 and CDR2 sequences are SGHDT and YYEEEE. The CDR3 spans 16 residues. Trimming removed 4 bases from V and 5 bases from J; junction bases left unmatched: 8. The CDR3 region is CASSDSPTGDNSPLHF. CDR3 DNA: TGTGCCAGCAGCGATTCCCCGACAGGGGATAATTCACCCCTCCACTTT.

The chain is built from TRBV9 and TRBJ2-1; D is perhaps TRBD2 (7 bases). The CDR3 has 16 amino acids. Between the trimmed V and J ends, which lost 0 bases and 0 bases, there was a span of 10 bases. CDR1 and CDR2 (germline): SGDLS, YYNGEE. CDR3 in DNA: TGTGCCAGCAGCGTAGAAGGGGGGGACTCCTACAATGAGCAGTTCTTC. It specifies CASSVEGGDSYNEQFF.

The chain uses TRBV9 and TRBJ2-7; TRBD2 matches 11 bases. The junction had 8 bases not matched to a gene; V was cut back by 0 bases and J by 6 bases. The germline gives CDR1 SGDLS, CDR2 YYNGEE. CDR3 length: 16 amino acids. The CDR3 nucleotides are TGTGCCAGCAGCGTAGCGCTAGCGGGAGGAATCGGCGAGCAGTACTTC. Its translation is CASSVALAGGIGEQYF.

This chain joins TRBV11-3 and TRBJ2-5, with D unresolved. V lost 1 base to trimming and J lost 1 base, with 10 bases between them. The CDR3 totals 15 residues. Germline-derived CDR1 and CDR2 are SGHNT and YENEEA. The CDR3 protein is CASSLGLTSQETQYF. The CDR3 coding sequence is TGTGCCAGCAGCTTAGGTCTAACCTCCCAAGAGACCCAGTACTTC. The variable domain in full, with the rest retrieved from reference TRBV11-3 and TRBJ2-5, is EAGVVQSPRYKIIEKKQPVAFWCNPISGHNTLYWYLQNLGQGPELLIRYENEEAVDDSQLPKDRFSAERLKGVDSTLKIQPAELGDSAVYLCASSLGLTSQETQYFGPGTRLLVL.

The rearrangement uses TRBV30 and TRBJ1-1; 8 bases line up with TRBD1. V shed 4 bases, J shed 8 bases, and the junction held 3 bases outside the gene matches. Germline V gene data show CDR1 as GTSNPN and CDR2 as SVGIG (reference sequence). CDR3 length: 11 residues. CDR3 protein: CAWTDRGEAFF. CDR3 coding DNA: TGTGCCTGGACCGACAGGGGCGAAGCTTTCTTT.

The V call is TRBV19, the J call TRBJ2-5; D possibly corresponds to TRBD2 (5 bases). From germline, CDR1 is LNHDA and CDR2 SQIVND (reference sequence). The CDR3 is 16 amino acids. The V end was cut by 5 bases, the J end by 1 base, with 17 bases between. The CDR3 protein is CASSELGQDFQETQYF. The CDR3 DNA sequence: TGTGCCAGTAGTGAGCTGGGCCAGGACTTCCAAGAGACCCAGTACTTC.

V usage is TRBV6-4 and J usage is TRBJ2-3; D not certain. The ends were cut back, 8 bases at V and 1 base at J, with 10 bases in the middle. The V gene's germline CDR1 is MRHNA and CDR2 SNTAGT. The CDR3 is 13 amino acids. In nucleotides, the CDR3 is TGTGCCAGCCGCCCCGCGGGCACAGATACGCAGTATTTT. This sequence encodes CASRPAGTDTQYF.

The chain recombines TRBV4-1 with TRBJ1-1; the match to TRBD1 covers 7 bases. The CDR3 covers 15 residues. Germline CDR1 is MGHRA and CDR2 is YSYEKL. After removal of 1 base from V and 0 bases from J, the junction contained 2 bases not matched to a gene. CDR3 loop: CASSQAGTVNTEAFF. Written as DNA, the CDR3 is TGCGCCAGCAGCCAAGCCGGGACAGTGAACACTGAAGCTTTCTTT.

This clone occurred a few times. The rearrangement uses TRBV19 and TRBJ1-5; possible D gene TRBD1, 6 bases. Germline lookup yields CDR1 LNHDA and CDR2 SQIVND (reference sequence). V lost 4 bases and J lost 6, with 16 bases in between. The CDR3 runs to 15 residues. The CDR3 DNA sequence: TGTGCCAGTAGTACCAACAGGGAGGGCGGTCAGCCCCAGCATTTT. It yields the protein CASSTNREGGQPQHF.

CDR3 bases: TGTGCCAGCAGTTTAGATCGGCGGTTAGGCTATGGCTACACCTTC. Translated: CASSLDRRLGYGYTF. The genes are TRBV27 and TRBJ1-2; D is uncertain. Per the germline V gene, CDR1 is MNHEY and CDR2 is SMNVEV (reference sequence). The CDR3 extends over 15 amino acids. The V and J ends lost 2 bases and 4 bases respectively, with 14 bases between them.

The genes are TRBV25-1 and TRBJ2-1; TRBD2 might be the D (6 bases). V lost 1 base and J lost 7, with 11 bases in between. In germline, CDR1 is MGHDK, CDR2 SYGVNS. This CDR3 region has 14 residues. The CDR3 sequence: CASSESSATNEQFF. The CDR3 bases are TGTGCCAGCAGTGAATCTAGCGCCACAAATGAGCAGTTCTTC.

This sequence joins TRBV19 and TRBJ2-1; possibly TRBD2 for D (6 bases). V lost 7 bases, J lost 2 bases, and 12 bases lay in between. CDR1 and CDR2 (germline): LNHDA, SQIVND (reference sequence). This CDR3 is 14 amino acids long. The CDR3 loop reads CASMGPSAYNEQFF. In nucleotides, the CDR3 is TGTGCCAGTATGGGGCCTAGCGCCTACAATGAGCAGTTCTTC.

The chain carries TRBV30 and TRBJ2-7; 9 bases align to TRBD1. Trimming took 2 bases from V and 3 from J; bases not matched to a gene: 5. This CDR3 has 14 residues. Germline V gene data show CDR1 as GTSNPN and CDR2 as SVGIG (reference sequence). The CDR3 is CAWSRDRDLYEQYF. For the CDR3, the DNA is TGTGCCTGGAGTCGGGACAGGGACCTCTACGAGCAGTACTTC.